The next 4 T cell receptor beta chains were all read from a single sample in a study of CD8 T cells in Susac syndrome. Reverse transcription of roughly 0.5 to 1 ug RNA was performed with random hexamers. TCRdb passed the immunoSEQ multiplex PCR reads through MiXCR, listing each CDR3 protein once. Here the sample spans 92,000 or so distinct CDR3 sequences, approximately 96% being singletons. Sequenced sample: CD8+ T cells from PBMCs. The source is a human donor with Susac syndrome.

The chain employs TRBV13 and TRBJ2-7; D call uncertain. The CDR3 totals 13 residues. Germline loops: CDR1 PRHDT, CDR2 FYEKMQ (reference sequence). Trimming left V 4 bases short and J 0 bases short, with 7 bases between. CDR3 protein: CASSSDGSYEQYF. In nucleotides, the CDR3 is TGTGCCAGCAGCTCGGACGGCTCCTACGAGCAGTACTTC.

The chain links TRBV6-2 or TRBV6-3 to TRBJ2-1; D is unresolved. V lost 0 bases and J lost 0, with 12 bases in between. Germline values: CDR1 MNHEY, CDR2 SVGEGT. This CDR3 comprises 17 residues. In nucleotides, the CDR3 is TGTGCCAGCAGTTACTCGAGGCTAGTTGGCTCCTACAATGAGCAGTTCTTC. It is translated as CASSYSRLVGSYNEQFF.

This sequence joins TRBV11-2 and TRBJ2-3, with a tentative D call TRBD2 (6 bases). From germline, CDR1 is SGHAT and CDR2 FQNNGV. Trimming shortened V by 4 bases and J by 6 bases, and 8 bases separated the two germline ends. The CDR3 extends over 12 amino acids. The CDR3 loop is CASSSEGDTQYF. The CDR3 region has the DNA TGTGCCAGCAGCTCGGAGGGGGATACGCAGTATTTT.

This sequence joins TRBV19 and TRBJ1-5, with D tentatively TRBD1 (6 bases). V gave up 8 bases and J gave up 0 bases, with 17 bases separating them. This CDR3 is 16 amino acids long. Germline V gene data show CDR1 as LNHDA and CDR2 as SQIVND (reference sequence). CDR3 DNA sequence: TGTGCCAGTCAGGACAGATCCCGTTATAGCAATCAGCCCCAGCATTTT. The encoded protein is CASQDRSRYSNQPQHF.